This record looks at one T cell receptor beta chain sequence and its context. Its antigen is not identified. This specimen belongs to a study of shared clonotypes between healthy human individuals. Broader study findings: How much donors shared clonotypes was expected to be affected by sequencing depth.

Methods used by the authors: Without quality scores, immunoSEQ junctional reads could not be filtered like full-length reads. Profiling relied on immunoSEQ multiplex PCR, and the TCRdb table lists in-frame clones only, not all of them. The DNA was the basis for D and trimming; V, J and clone size are from that table. The sample shows fewer than 1.6 million clones, approximately 98.5% of them seen only once. This CDR3 is built from 18 residues. Per the germline V gene, CDR1 is SGHRS and CDR2 is YFSETQ. V lost 4 bases, J lost 5 bases, and 13 bases stayed unmatched. The receptor comes from a man aged 30 to 45 in good health. Sequences were obtained from naive CD4+ T cells sorted from blood. As for subset: CD45RA+ positively selected. The V and J genes are TRBV5-1 and TRBJ2-5; 14 positions match TRBD2. CDR3 coding DNA: TGCGCCAGCAGCGCGGGACTAGCGGGAGTCCTAGGTAGGGAGACCCAGTACTTC. It specifies CASSAGLAGVLGRETQYF.